Shown below are 17 T cell receptor beta chains from a single sample sequenced in a study of cytomegalovirus exposure and HLA in healthy donors (dated by TCRdb to about 2017). Library creation used the immunoSEQ multiplex PCR assay. The source is immuneACCESS, and TCRdb retained only in-frame sequences with V and J called. Part of the clones is not carried over; for the studies checked, unresolved V genes explain less than half of this, and the remainder is unexplained. For this sample the table gives around 120,000 clones, of which 70% to 90% were detected only once. About 4% of the sample is taken by the ten largest. The specimen was PBMCs. Receptors were obtained from a man between 18 and 35 years old in good health and CMV-seropositive.

The chain has TRBV5-1 and TRBJ2-7; D is undetermined. The germline V and J ends were trimmed by 3 bases and 0 bases, with 13 bases remaining between them. CDR1 is SGHRS and CDR2 is YFSETQ in the germline V gene. The CDR3 is 15 amino acids. The chain's CDR3 is CASSSFFESSYEQYF. Written as DNA, the CDR3 is TGCGCCAGCAGCTCGTTCTTTGAGAGCTCCTACGAGCAGTACTTC. Variable domain in full (rest from reference TRBV5-1 and TRBJ2-7): KAGVTQTPRYLIKTRGQQVTLSCSPISGHRSVSWYQQTPGQGLQFLFEYFSETQRNKGNFPGRFSGRQFSNSRSEMNVSTLELGDSALYLCASSSFFESSYEQYFGPGTRLTVT.

On this clone: Other DNA variants within this sample encode the same CDR3. This chain connects TRBV4-2 to TRBJ2-3; 10 bases are a match to TRBD2. There are 16 residues in the CDR3. CDR1 and CDR2 (germline): LGHNA, YNFKEQ. V was clipped by 0 bases and J by 4 bases; unmatched bases: 4. This CDR3 reads CASSQDRAGGPDTQYF. CDR3 DNA sequence: TGTGCCAGCAGCCAAGATCGAGCGGGGGGGCCAGATACGCAGTATTTT.

This chain connects TRBV5-1 to TRBJ2-2; 7 nucleotides align to TRBD1. The germline CDR1 and CDR2 sequences are SGHRS and YFSETQ. The CDR3 runs to 23 residues. Trimming cost V 1 base and J 5 bases; bases outside gene matches: 29. CDR3 loop: CASSLRRTGHIGREFLVTGELFF. The DNA of the CDR3 is TGCGCCAGCAGCTTGAGGCGGACAGGACACATCGGGCGAGAATTCCTGGTAACCGGGGAGCTGTTTTTT. Full variable domain (missing parts from reference TRBV5-1 and TRBJ2-2): KAGVTQTPRYLIKTRGQQVTLSCSPISGHRSVSWYQQTPGQGLQFLFEYFSETQRNKGNFPGRFSGRQFSNSRSEMNVSTLELGDSALYLCASSLRRTGHIGREFLVTGELFFGEGSRLTVL.

The CDR3 region is CASSQTEVAELFF. CDR3 in DNA: TGTGCCAGCAGCCAGACAGAAGTTGCGGAGCTGTTTTTT. The V gene is TRBV4-2, the J gene TRBJ2-2, with D possibly matching TRBD1 (5 bases). The CDR3 is 13 residues long. CDR1 and CDR2 (germline): LGHNA, YNFKEQ. With 3 bases removed from V and 10 bases from J, the gap between germline ends came to 12 bases.

The chain carries TRBV30 and TRBJ1-1; D not certain. Germline V gives CDR1 GTSNPN, CDR2 SVGIG (reference sequence). The CDR3 is 12 residues long. V lost 0 bases and J lost 5, with 7 bases in between. The CDR3 DNA reads TGTGCCTGGAGTGTCTTTCGGACTGAAGCTTTCTTT. Protein: CAWSVFRTEAFF.

CDR3 region: CASSERAGRHIQYF. In DNA, the CDR3 is TGTGCCAGCAGTGAAAGGGCGGGGAGACACATTCAGTACTTC. The V call is TRBV2, the J call TRBJ2-4, with D possibly matching TRBD2 (6 bases). Deletions cut 2 bases from V and 8 bases from J, with 13 bases between. The CDR3 contains 14 residues. CDR1 and CDR2 from the germline V gene are SNHLY and FYNNEI.

This clone showed up just once. This sequence joins TRBV19 and TRBJ2-5; TRBD1 might be the D (6 bases). This CDR3 spans 16 amino acids. Germline CDR1 reads LNHDA; CDR2 reads SQIVND (reference sequence). V was cut by 6 bases and J by 0 bases, with 17 bases left in between. CDR3 nucleotide sequence: TGTGCCAGTAGGACCACAGGGATTTCTTACCAAGAGACCCAGTACTTC. Protein product: CASRTTGISYQETQYF.

This clone came up once. This chain joins TRBV6-4 and TRBJ2-2; no reliable D call. The V gene lost 4 bases and the J gene lost 3 bases, with 6 bases spanning the gap. The CDR3 covers 13 residues. The germline CDR1 and CDR2 sequences are MRHNA and SNTAGT. The CDR3 is CASSVGDTGELFF. CDR3 bases: TGTGCCAGCAGTGTCGGTGACACCGGGGAGCTGTTTTTT.

V gene TRBV5-6 combines with J gene TRBJ1-5; 8 nucleotides match TRBD1. V shed 0 bases, J shed 0 bases, and the junction held 8 bases outside the gene matches. CDR3 length: 18 residues. CDR1 is SGHDT and CDR2 is YYEEEE in the germline V gene. The CDR3 reads CASSLAAGTGNSNQPQHF. DNA for the CDR3: TGTGCCAGCAGCTTGGCCGCGGGGACAGGTAATAGCAATCAGCCCCAGCATTTT.

For this clone: Other DNA sequences in the same sample also yield this CDR3. The rearrangement links TRBV2 to TRBJ2-7, with D possibly TRBD1 on 6 matching bases. The CDR3 is made up of 15 amino acids. V was shortened by 3 bases and J by 1 base, with 13 bases between the two germline ends. CDR1 is SNHLY, CDR2 FYNNEI, per germline. The CDR3 loop reads CASSEDQGHSYEQYF. The CDR3 DNA reads TGTGCCAGCAGTGAGGATCAGGGGCATTCCTACGAGCAGTACTTC.

This clone showed up just a few times. The chain links TRBV5-4 to TRBJ2-4, with 7 nucleotides matching TRBD1. V trimming: 4 bases; J trimming: 9 bases; junction bases outside the gene matches: 10. Germline V lookup: CDR1 SGHNT, CDR2 YYREEE (reference sequence). The CDR3 is made up of 14 amino acids. CDR3 amino acids: CASSHDRVDRIQYF. The CDR3 region has the DNA TGTGCCAGCAGCCACGACAGGGTGGATCGCATTCAGTACTTC.

The chain recombines TRBV7-9 with TRBJ1-2, with TRBD1 matching over 9 bases. This CDR3 contains 16 residues. V gave up 1 base and J gave up 6 bases; unmatched junction bases: 9. Germline V gene sequence: CDR1 SEHNR, CDR2 FQNEAQ (reference sequence). As DNA, the CDR3 is TGTGCCAGCAGCTTAGAGGTTGACAGGGGGATCAATGGCTACACCTTC. This codes for CASSLEVDRGINGYTF.

The chain couples TRBV6-4 to TRBJ2-1; 8 nucleotides line up with TRBD2. The germline gives CDR1 MRHNA, CDR2 SNTAGT. J was trimmed by 1 base and V by 8 bases; bases with no gene match: 1. This CDR3 comprises 13 residues. The CDR3 DNA follows: TGTGCCAGCTCGGGAGGGTCCTACAATGAGCAGTTCTTC. It specifies CASSGGSYNEQFF.

The chain recombines TRBV28 with TRBJ2-7; possibly TRBD2 for D (6 bases). Germline V lookup: CDR1 MDHEN, CDR2 SYDVKM. With 6 bases removed from V and 2 bases from J, the gap between germline ends came to 20 bases. The CDR3 length is 16 residues. The CDR3 DNA follows: TGTGCCAGCAGAACGGAGGCTGGAGGGATAGCCTACGAGCAGTACTTC. Amino acids: CASRTEAGGIAYEQYF.

This chain connects TRBV28 to TRBJ1-2; 7 bases agree with TRBD1. The V and J ends lost 5 bases and 0 bases, in that order; junction bases with no gene match: 6. Per germline, CDR1 MDHEN and CDR2 SYDVKM. This CDR3 has 15 amino acids. CDR3 DNA sequence: TGTGCCAGCAGTAGAATTGGGACAGCTAACTATGGCTACACCTTC. Its protein is CASSRIGTANYGYTF.

This rearrangement joins TRBV19 to TRBJ2-2; the D gene is possibly TRBD1 (6 bases). V lost 2 bases, J lost 7 bases, and 8 bases lay in between. Germline assignment: CDR1 LNHDA and CDR2 SQIVND (reference sequence). The CDR3 is 13 amino acids. CDR3 in amino acids: CASSILGGGELFF. CDR3 nucleotide sequence: TGTGCCAGTAGTATACTAGGGGGCGGGGAGCTGTTTTTT.

This sequence joins TRBV4-3 and TRBJ2-4; 7 bases fit TRBD1. The CDR3 contains 15 residues. The ends lost 0 bases at V and 9 bases at J; junction bases unmatched: 8. Germline V gene sequence: CDR1 LGHNA, CDR2 YSLEER. In DNA, the CDR3 is TGCGCCAGCAGCCAAGACACAGGGGAGTCGGGCATTCAGTACTTC. Encoded protein: CASSQDTGESGIQYF.